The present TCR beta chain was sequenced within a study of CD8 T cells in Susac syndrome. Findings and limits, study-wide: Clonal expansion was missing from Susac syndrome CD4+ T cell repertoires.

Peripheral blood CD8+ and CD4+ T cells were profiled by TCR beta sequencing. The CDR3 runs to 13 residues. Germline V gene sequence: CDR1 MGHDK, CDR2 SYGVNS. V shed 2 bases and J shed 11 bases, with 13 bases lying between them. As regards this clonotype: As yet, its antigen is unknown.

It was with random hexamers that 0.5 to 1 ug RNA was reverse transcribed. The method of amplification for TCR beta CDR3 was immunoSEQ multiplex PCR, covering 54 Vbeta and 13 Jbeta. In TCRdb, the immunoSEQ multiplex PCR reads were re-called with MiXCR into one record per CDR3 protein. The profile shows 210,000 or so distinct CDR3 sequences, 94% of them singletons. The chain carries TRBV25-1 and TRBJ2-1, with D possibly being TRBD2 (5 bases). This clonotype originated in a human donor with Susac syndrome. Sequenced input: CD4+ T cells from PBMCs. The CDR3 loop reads CASSELRTLQQFF. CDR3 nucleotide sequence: TGTGCCAGCAGTGAACTCAGGACTCTGCAGCAGTTCTTC.